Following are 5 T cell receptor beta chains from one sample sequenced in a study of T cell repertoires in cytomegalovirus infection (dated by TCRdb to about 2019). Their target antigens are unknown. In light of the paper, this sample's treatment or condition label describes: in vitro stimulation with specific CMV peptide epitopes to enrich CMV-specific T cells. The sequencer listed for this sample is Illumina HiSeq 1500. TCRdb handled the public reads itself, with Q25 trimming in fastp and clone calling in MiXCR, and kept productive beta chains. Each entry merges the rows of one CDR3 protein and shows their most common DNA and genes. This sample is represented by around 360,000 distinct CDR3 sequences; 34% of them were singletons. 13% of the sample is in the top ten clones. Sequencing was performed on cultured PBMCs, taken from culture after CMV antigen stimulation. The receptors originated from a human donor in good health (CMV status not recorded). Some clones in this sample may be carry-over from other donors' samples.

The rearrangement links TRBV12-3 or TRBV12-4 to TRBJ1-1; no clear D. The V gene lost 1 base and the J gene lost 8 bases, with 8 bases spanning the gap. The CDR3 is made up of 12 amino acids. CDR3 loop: CASSLVRREAFF. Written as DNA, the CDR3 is TGTGCCAGCAGTTTAGTCCGAAGGGAAGCTTTCTTT.

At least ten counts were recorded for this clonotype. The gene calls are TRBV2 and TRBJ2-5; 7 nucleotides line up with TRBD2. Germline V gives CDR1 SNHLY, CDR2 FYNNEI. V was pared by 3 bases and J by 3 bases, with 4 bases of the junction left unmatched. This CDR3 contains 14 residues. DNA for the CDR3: TGTGCCAGCAGTGACCTAGCGGAGAAAGAGACCCAGTACTTC. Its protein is CASSDLAEKETQYF.

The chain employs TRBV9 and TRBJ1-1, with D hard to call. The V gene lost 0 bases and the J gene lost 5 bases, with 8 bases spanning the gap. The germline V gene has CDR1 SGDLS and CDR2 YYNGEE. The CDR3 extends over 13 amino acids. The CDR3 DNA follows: TGTGCCAGCAGCGTAGGGGCACAGACTGAAGCTTTCTTT. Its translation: CASSVGAQTEAFF.

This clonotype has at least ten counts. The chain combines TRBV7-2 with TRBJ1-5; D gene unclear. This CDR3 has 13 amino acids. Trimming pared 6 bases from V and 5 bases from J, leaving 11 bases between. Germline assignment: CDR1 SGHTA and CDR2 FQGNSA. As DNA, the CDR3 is TGTGCCAGCAGTCCGACCCAAGATCAGCCCCAGCATTTT. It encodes CASSPTQDQPQHF. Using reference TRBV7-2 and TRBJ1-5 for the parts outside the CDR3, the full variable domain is GAGVSQSPSNKVTEKGKDVELRCDPISGHTALYWYRQSLGQGLEFLIYFQGNSAPDKSGLPSDRFSAERTGGSVSTLTIQRTQQEDSAVYLCASSPTQDQPQHFGDGTRLSIL.

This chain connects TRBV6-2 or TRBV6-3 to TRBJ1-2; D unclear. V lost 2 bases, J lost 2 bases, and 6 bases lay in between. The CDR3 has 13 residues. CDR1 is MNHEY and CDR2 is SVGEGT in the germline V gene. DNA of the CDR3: TGTGCCAGCAGTTACCCAGCGAACTATGGCTACACCTTC. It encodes CASSYPANYGYTF.